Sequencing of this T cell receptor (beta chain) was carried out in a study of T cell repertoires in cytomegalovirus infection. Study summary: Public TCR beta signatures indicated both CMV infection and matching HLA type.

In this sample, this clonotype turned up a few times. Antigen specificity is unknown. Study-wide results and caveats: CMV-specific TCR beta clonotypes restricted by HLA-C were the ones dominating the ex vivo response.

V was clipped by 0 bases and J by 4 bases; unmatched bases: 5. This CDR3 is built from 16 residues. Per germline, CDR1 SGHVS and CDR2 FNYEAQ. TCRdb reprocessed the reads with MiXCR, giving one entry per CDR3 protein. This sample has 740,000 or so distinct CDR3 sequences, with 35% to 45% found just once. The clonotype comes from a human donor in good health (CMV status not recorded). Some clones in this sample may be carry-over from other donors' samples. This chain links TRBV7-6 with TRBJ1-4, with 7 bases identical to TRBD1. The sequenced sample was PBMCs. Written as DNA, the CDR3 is TGTGCCAGCAGCTTAGCCGGGGGACAGTTTAATGAAAAACTGTTTTTT. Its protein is CASSLAGGQFNEKLFF.